The 21 T cell receptor beta chains reported below all come from one sample, sequenced in a study of vaccination effects on CD4 cells after COVID-19. This table comes from immunoSEQ multiplex PCR, and its TCRdb copy is limited to in-frame clones, with some not included. Of around 50,000 clones in the sample, under 80% were seen once. Using viral peptide pools, the ViraFEST assay grew out antigen-specific CD4+ T cells prior to sequencing. At the end of about 10 days of culture, CD4+ T cells were isolated. The person's infection with SARS-CoV-2, confirmed by PCR, took place between March and December 2020. Antigens of these TCRs are unknown. Sequenced material: CD4+ T cells from PBMCs cultured with HIV peptides, taken before COVID-19 vaccination. The subset denotes: HIV-1 Nef peptide pool negative control/reference culture. The source of these receptors is a human donor who had a prior SARS-CoV-2 infection.

The sample holds one count of this clone. The chain uses TRBV20-1 and TRBJ2-7, with D unclear. The length of the CDR3 is 11 residues. The germline CDR1 and CDR2 sequences are DFQATT and SNEGSKA (reference sequence). Trimming pared 6 bases from V and 3 bases from J, leaving 9 bases between. This CDR3 is CSAASNYEQYF. CDR3 nucleotide sequence: TGCAGTGCCGCCTCGAACTACGAGCAGTACTTC.

This chain uses TRBV14 with TRBJ1-4, with a possible D match to TRBD1 (6 bases). CDR3 length: 16 amino acids. The V gene lost 4 bases and the J gene lost 0 bases, with 12 bases spanning the gap. Germline V gene data show CDR1 as SGHDN and CDR2 as FVKESK. The CDR3 loop is CASSPIGGATNEKLFF. The CDR3 DNA reads as TGTGCCAGCAGCCCGATAGGGGGAGCAACTAATGAAAAACTGTTTTTT. The full variable domain, its missing parts supplied by reference TRBV14 and TRBJ1-4, is EAGVTQFPSHSVIEKGQTVTLRCDPISGHDNLYWYRRVMGKEIKFLLHFVKESKQDESGMPNNRFLAERTGGTYSTLKVQPAELEDSGVYFCASSPIGGATNEKLFFGSGTQLSVL.

The V call is TRBV3-1 (or the pseudogene TRBV3-2), the J call TRBJ1-2; 8 nucleotides align to TRBD1. Trimming removed 4 bases from V and 5 bases from J; junction bases left unmatched: 12. The CDR3 totals 16 residues. Germline values: CDR1 LGHDT, CDR2 YNNKEL (reference sequence). The CDR3 sequence: CASSLQGQADIYGYTF. CDR3 DNA: TGTGCCAGCAGCCTACAGGGACAGGCGGATATATATGGCTACACCTTC.

The chain is built from TRBV6-5 and TRBJ1-5; D unresolved. Trimming removed 6 bases at V and 10 bases at J, with 19 bases between. The CDR3 length is 14 residues. Germline V gives CDR1 MNHEY, CDR2 SVGAGI. This CDR3 reads CASRDILGNRPQHF. DNA for the CDR3: TGTGCCAGCAGAGACATCCTAGGCAATCGACCCCAGCATTTT.

This clone appeared once. V is TRBV14 and J is TRBJ2-7, with D possibly called TRBD1 or TRBD2 (5 bases each). Trimming cost V 3 bases and J 1 base, with 13 bases left between them. The CDR3 is 15 residues long. Germline assignment: CDR1 SGHDN and CDR2 FVKESK. The chain's CDR3 is CASSHPGRTSYEQYF. CDR3 DNA: TGTGCCAGCAGCCATCCGGGGCGGACTTCCTACGAGCAGTACTTC.

This clone came up a few times. The V call is TRBV15, the J call TRBJ2-1, with 7 bases aligning to TRBD2. Germline CDR1 LNHNV, CDR2 YYDKDF (reference sequence). The CDR3 runs 16 residues. With V trimmed by 7 bases and J by 4 bases, 13 bases remained unmatched. DNA of the CDR3: TGTGCCACCACGTCAGGATCCGCGGGAGAATACAATGAGCAGTTCTTC. It codes for CATTSGSAGEYNEQFF.

CDR3 DNA: TGTGCCTGGAGGGAGACGAATAAGGAAAAACTGTTTTTT. Amino acids: CAWRETNKEKLFF. The chain has TRBV30 and TRBJ1-4; D gene unclear. Germline loops: CDR1 GTSNPN, CDR2 SVGIG (reference sequence). V was clipped by 3 bases and J by 8 bases, with 13 bases between them. This CDR3 region has 13 residues.

The chain carries TRBV7-2 and TRBJ1-4; D call uncertain. Germline lookup yields CDR1 SGHTA and CDR2 FQGNSA. V was shortened by 1 base and J by 3 bases, with 12 bases between the two germline ends. CDR3 length equals 16 residues. The DNA of the CDR3 is TGTGCCAGCAGCTTAGGAGGGTCGGTGGCTAATGAAAAACTGTTTTTT. It encodes CASSLGGSVANEKLFF. Using reference TRBV7-2 and TRBJ1-4 for the parts outside the CDR3, the full variable domain is GAGVSQSPSNKVTEKGKDVELRCDPISGHTALYWYRQSLGQGLEFLIYFQGNSAPDKSGLPSDRFSAERTGGSVSTLTIQRTQQEDSAVYLCASSLGGSVANEKLFFGSGTQLSVL.

This clone was detected a few times. The CDR3 DNA sequence: TGTGCCAGCAACGACATTAGCGGGAGTGAAGGAGGGCAGTTCTTC. It translates to CASNDISGSEGGQFF. The genes are TRBV11-3 and TRBJ2-1, with 9 bases lining up with TRBD2. This CDR3 contains 15 residues. Germline V lookup: CDR1 SGHNT, CDR2 YENEEA. After removal of 7 bases from V and 12 bases from J, the junction contained 16 bases not matched to a gene.

The V and J genes are TRBV10-3 and TRBJ1-2; D is unresolved. The CDR3 runs 14 residues. Germline assignment: CDR1 ENHRY and CDR2 SYGVKD. V lost 0 bases and J 7 bases, leaving 12 bases between the germline ends. In nucleotides, the CDR3 is TGTGCCATCAGTGAGTCGAAATTGGGGAGTGGCTACACCTTC. It yields the protein CAISESKLGSGYTF.

This chain uses TRBV5-1 with TRBJ2-5, with 10 positions matching TRBD2. V shed 6 bases and J 5 bases; nucleotides not matched to a gene: 10. CDR3 length: 15 amino acids. Germline V lookup: CDR1 SGHRS, CDR2 YFSETQ. Here the CDR3 DNA reads TGCGCCAGCAATCTTAGGACTAGCGGCGGGGAGACCCAGTACTTC. Its protein is CASNLRTSGGETQYF.

V usage is TRBV19 and J usage is TRBJ1-2; D not certain. The germline gives CDR1 LNHDA, CDR2 SQIVND (reference sequence). The CDR3 spans 13 residues. The V end lost 5 bases, the J end lost 8 bases, and 15 bases lay between the germline ends. The CDR3 DNA is TGTGCCAGTAGTTTCCTTGCGGGCTCGGGCTACACCTTC. Protein: CASSFLAGSGYTF.

This chain joins TRBV24-1 and TRBJ2-3; 7 positions match TRBD2. The CDR3 is 16 amino acids. Germline assignment: CDR1 KGHDR and CDR2 SFDVKD. The V gene end was trimmed by 4 bases and the J gene end by 5 bases; junction bases not matched to a gene: 11. The CDR3 bases are TGTGCCACCAGTGAGAGCGGGACTACACGGGGAGATACGCAGTATTTT. Translating gives CATSESGTTRGDTQYF.

The chain recombines TRBV11-2 with TRBJ1-2; tentative D call: TRBD1 (6 bases). The CDR3 is 16 amino acids. The V end lost 5 bases, the J end lost 0 bases, and 16 bases lay between the germline ends. Germline V lookup: CDR1 SGHAT, CDR2 FQNNGV. Here the CDR3 DNA reads TGTGCCAGCAGCCTCAACCGGGACACTACTAACTATGGCTACACCTTC. The encoded protein is CASSLNRDTTNYGYTF.

The V gene is TRBV30, the J gene TRBJ1-6; tentatively, D is TRBD1 (5 bases). V was shortened by 2 bases and J by 9 bases, with 26 bases between the two germline ends. The CDR3 loop spans 18 amino acids. Germline V CDR1 and CDR2: GTSNPN, SVGIG (reference sequence). CDR3 loop: CAWSLYPRGRRIGSPLHF. CDR3 nucleotides: TGTGCCTGGAGTTTATATCCCCGGGGACGAAGGATTGGTTCACCCCTCCACTTT. Drawing the rest from reference TRBV30 and TRBJ1-6, the complete variable domain is SQTIHQWPATLVQPVGSPLSLECTVEGTSNPNLYWYRQAAGRGLQLLFYSVGIGQISSEVPQNLSASRPQDRQFILSSKKLLLSDSGFYLCAWSLYPRGRRIGSPLHFGNGTRLTVT.

The table lists this clone with a count of one. The junction departs from germline at one end; a sequencing error may be responsible. In DNA form, the CDR3 reads TGTGCTAGCAGCTCCAAGTTGATAGGCCAAGAGACCCAGTACTTC. Protein: CASSSKLIGQETQYF. The V call is TRBV7-7, the J call TRBJ2-5; no firm D call. The germline CDR1 and CDR2 sequences are SSHAT and FNYEAQ (reference sequence). There are 15 residues in the CDR3.

In DNA, the CDR3 is TGTGCCAGTAGTGTTCCGGGACAGGGTTTGCTCGGCTACACCTTC. Protein: CASSVPGQGLLGYTF. J is TRBJ1-2 and V is TRBV19; 9 positions match TRBD1. Germline V lookup: CDR1 LNHDA, CDR2 SQIVND (reference sequence). Trimming removed 5 bases from V and 8 bases from J; junction bases left unmatched: 12. The CDR3 runs to 15 residues.

The V gene is TRBV18, the J gene TRBJ1-5; D uncertain. Germline CDR1 reads KGHSH; CDR2 reads LQKENI. Trimming left V 5 bases short and J 0 bases short, with 14 bases between. This CDR3 comprises 16 residues. CDR3 bases: TGTGCCAGCTCAGATCGTGTGCCTTCTAGCAATCAGCCCCAGCATTTT. Translating gives CASSDRVPSSNQPQHF.

This clone was seen only once. This sequence joins TRBV5-1 and TRBJ2-7; 9 bases align to TRBD1. Germline CDR1 SGHRS, CDR2 YFSETQ. Trimming at V came to 4 bases and at J to 3 bases, leaving 8 bases not matched to a gene. The CDR3 is made up of 15 amino acids. CDR3 region: CASSQTGGDHYEQYF. CDR3 bases: TGCGCCAGCAGCCAGACAGGGGGAGACCACTACGAGCAGTACTTC.

The chain combines TRBV9 with TRBJ1-2; 10 nucleotides match TRBD1. Germline V gene lookup returns CDR1 SGDLS and CDR2 YYNGEE. With 5 bases clipped from V and 2 bases from J, the junction kept 6 bases outside the gene matches. The CDR3 runs 15 residues. DNA for the CDR3: TGTGCCAGCAGGGGACAGGGGTTCCTCAACTATGGCTACACCTTC. It specifies CASRGQGFLNYGYTF. Drawing the rest from reference TRBV9 and TRBJ1-2, the complete variable domain is DSGVTQTPKHLITATGQRVTLRCSPRSGDLSVYWYQQSLDQGLQFLIQYYNGEERAKGNILERFSAQQFPDLHSELNLSSLELGDSALYFCASRGQGFLNYGYTFGSGTRLTVV.

V and J are TRBV7-2 and TRBJ1-2; a weak D match, TRBD1 (6 bases). This CDR3 spans 15 amino acids. Trimming cost V 1 base and J 0 bases, with 9 bases left between them. Germline V lookup: CDR1 SGHTA, CDR2 FQGNSA. For the CDR3, the DNA is TGTGCCAGCAGCTTAGGGACAGCGACTAACTATGGCTACACCTTC. This codes for CASSLGTATNYGYTF.